This TCR beta chain was identified in a study of vaccination and CD4 T cells after COVID-19. Across the whole study: Convalescent patients gave post-COVID blood a median approximately 100 days post-diagnosis, range 35 to 161. Control cultures were given a CEFX pool, an HIV-1 Nef pool, or no peptide.

The treatment denotes: roughly 10-day PBMC culture with coronavirus spike peptide pools or control peptides (ViraFEST assay). After roughly nine days of culture, CD4+ T cells were negatively selected. Study results and limitations: Spike mono-reactive clones accounted for 304 of the 307 vaccine-specific clones found in convalescent patients.

Sequencing of cultured CD4+ T cell DNA used the Oncomine TCR Beta short-read assay. Each CDR3 protein gets one entry after TCRdb re-called the PCR reads with MiXCR. The profile shows roughly 4,200 distinct CDR3 sequences, around 21% of them singletons. The count of this clonotype is one. The antigen is not known. Germline CDR1 is KGHSH and CDR2 is LQKENI. V was shortened by 2 bases and J by 5 bases, with 6 bases between the two germline ends. This CDR3 comprises 12 residues. The sample taken for sequencing was CD4+ T cells from blood, cultured in vitro. The clonotype was recovered from a human donor who had recovered from COVID-19. V gene TRBV18 combines with J gene TRBJ2-5; no reliable D call. CDR3 coding DNA: TGTGCCAGCTCACCAAATAGGGAGACCCAGTACTTC. Translation: CASSPNRETQYF.